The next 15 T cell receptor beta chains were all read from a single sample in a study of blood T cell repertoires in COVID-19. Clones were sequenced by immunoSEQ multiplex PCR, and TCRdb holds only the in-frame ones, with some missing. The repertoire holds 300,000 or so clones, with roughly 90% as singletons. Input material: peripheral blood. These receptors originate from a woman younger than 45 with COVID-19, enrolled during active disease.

The CDR3 bases are TGTGCCAGTAAACTAGCGGGAGGGTCGAACACCGGGGAGCTGTTTTTT. Residues: CASKLAGGSNTGELFF. The chain has TRBV19 and TRBJ2-2, with 13 positions matching TRBD2. V shed 7 bases, J shed 0 bases, and the junction held 2 bases outside the gene matches. The CDR3 is 16 amino acids. Germline assignment: CDR1 LNHDA and CDR2 SQIVND (reference sequence).

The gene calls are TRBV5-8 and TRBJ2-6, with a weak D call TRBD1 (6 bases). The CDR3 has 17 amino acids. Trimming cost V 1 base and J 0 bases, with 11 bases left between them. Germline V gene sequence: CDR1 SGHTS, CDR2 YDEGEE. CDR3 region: CASSLTRDTSGANVLTF. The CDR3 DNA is TGTGCCAGCAGCTTGACCCGGGACACCTCTGGGGCCAACGTCCTGACTTTC.

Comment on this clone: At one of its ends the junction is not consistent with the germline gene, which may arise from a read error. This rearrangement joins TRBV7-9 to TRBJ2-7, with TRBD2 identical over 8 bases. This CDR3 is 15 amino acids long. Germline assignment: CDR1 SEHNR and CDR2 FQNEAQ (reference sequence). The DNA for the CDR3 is TGTGCCAGCAGCCTAGCGGGCGAGAGCTCCTACGAGCAGTACTTC. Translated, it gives CASSLAGESSYEQYF.

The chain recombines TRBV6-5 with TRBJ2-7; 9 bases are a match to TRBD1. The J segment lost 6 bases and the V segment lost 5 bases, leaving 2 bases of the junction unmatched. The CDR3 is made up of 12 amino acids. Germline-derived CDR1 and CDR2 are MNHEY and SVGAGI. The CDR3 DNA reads TGTGCCAGCAGTCCGGGACAGGGCGAGCAGTACTTC. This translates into CASSPGQGEQYF.

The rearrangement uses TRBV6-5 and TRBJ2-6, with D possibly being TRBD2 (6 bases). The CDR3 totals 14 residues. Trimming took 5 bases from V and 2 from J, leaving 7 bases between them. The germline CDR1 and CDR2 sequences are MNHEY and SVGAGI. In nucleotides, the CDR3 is TGTGCCAGCAGTCGCGGGACTGGGGCCAACGTCCTGACTTTC. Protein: CASSRGTGANVLTF.

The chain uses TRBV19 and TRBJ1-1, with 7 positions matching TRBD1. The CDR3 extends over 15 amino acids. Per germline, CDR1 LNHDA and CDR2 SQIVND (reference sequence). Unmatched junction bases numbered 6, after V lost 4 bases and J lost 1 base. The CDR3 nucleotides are TGTGCCAGTAGTAGTGGACAGGCGGGGAACACTGAAGCTTTCTTT. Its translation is CASSSGQAGNTEAFF.

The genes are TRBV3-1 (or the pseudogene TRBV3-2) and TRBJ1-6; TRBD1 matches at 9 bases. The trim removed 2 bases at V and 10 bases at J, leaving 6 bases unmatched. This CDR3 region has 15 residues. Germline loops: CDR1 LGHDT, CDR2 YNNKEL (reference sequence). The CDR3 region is CASSQPGQGQSPLHF. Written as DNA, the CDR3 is TGTGCCAGCAGCCAACCGGGACAGGGACAATCACCCCTCCACTTT.

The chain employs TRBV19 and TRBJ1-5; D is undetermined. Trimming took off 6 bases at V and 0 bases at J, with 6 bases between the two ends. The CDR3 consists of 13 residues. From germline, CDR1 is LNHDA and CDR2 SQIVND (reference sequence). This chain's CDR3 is CASSTVSNQPQHF. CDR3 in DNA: TGTGCCAGTAGCACTGTTAGCAATCAGCCCCAGCATTTT.

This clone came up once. In nucleotides, the CDR3 is TGTGCCTGGAGTGCTCAAGTAGACACAGATACGCAGTATTTT. Protein product: CAWSAQVDTDTQYF. This chain uses TRBV30 with TRBJ2-3, with unresolved D. Germline V lookup: CDR1 GTSNPN, CDR2 SVGIG (reference sequence). The V end was cut by 1 base, the J end by 2 bases, with 10 bases between. The CDR3 sequence is 14 residues long.

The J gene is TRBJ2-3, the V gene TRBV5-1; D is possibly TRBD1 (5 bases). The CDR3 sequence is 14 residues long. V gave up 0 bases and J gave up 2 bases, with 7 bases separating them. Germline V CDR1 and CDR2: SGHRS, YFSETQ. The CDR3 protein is CASSLEGATDTQYF. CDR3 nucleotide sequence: TGCGCCAGCAGCTTGGAAGGGGCCACAGATACGCAGTATTTT.

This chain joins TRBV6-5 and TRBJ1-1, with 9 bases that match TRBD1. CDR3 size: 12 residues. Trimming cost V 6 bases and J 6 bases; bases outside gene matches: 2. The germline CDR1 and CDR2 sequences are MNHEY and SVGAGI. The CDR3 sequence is CASRTGGSEAFF. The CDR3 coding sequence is TGTGCCAGCAGAACAGGGGGCTCTGAAGCTTTCTTT.

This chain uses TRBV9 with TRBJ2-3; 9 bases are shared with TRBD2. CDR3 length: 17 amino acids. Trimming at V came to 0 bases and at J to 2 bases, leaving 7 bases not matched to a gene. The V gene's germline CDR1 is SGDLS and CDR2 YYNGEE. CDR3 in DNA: TGTGCCAGCAGCGTAGGGTCTAGCGGGGCCCCCACAGATACGCAGTATTTT. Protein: CASSVGSSGAPTDTQYF.

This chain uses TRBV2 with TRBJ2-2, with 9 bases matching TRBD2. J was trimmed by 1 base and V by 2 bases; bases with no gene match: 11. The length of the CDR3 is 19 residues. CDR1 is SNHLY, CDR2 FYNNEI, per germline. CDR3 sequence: CASSENPPQLAGNTGELFF. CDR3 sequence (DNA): TGTGCCAGCAGTGAAAACCCCCCCCAACTAGCGGGGAACACCGGGGAGCTGTTTTTT.

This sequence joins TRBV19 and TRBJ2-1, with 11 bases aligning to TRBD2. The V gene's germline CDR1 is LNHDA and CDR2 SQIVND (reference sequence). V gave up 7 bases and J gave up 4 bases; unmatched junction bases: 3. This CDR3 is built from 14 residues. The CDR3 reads CASKGLADYNEQFF. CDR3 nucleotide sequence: TGTGCCAGTAAGGGACTAGCGGATTACAATGAGCAGTTCTTC.

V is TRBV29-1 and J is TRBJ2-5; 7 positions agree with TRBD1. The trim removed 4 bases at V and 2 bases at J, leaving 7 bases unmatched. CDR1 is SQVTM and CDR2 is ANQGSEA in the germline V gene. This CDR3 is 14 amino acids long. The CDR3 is CSVGQGNIQETQYF. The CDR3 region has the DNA TGCAGCGTTGGACAGGGAAACATACAAGAGACCCAGTACTTC. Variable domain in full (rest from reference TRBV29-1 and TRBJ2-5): SAVISQKPSRDICQRGTSLTIQCQVDSQVTMMFWYRQQPGQSLTLIATANQGSEATYESGFVIDKFPISRPNLTFSTLTVSNMSPEDSSIYLCSVGQGNIQETQYFGPGTRLLVL.